Shown below are 10 T cell receptor beta chains from a single sample sequenced in a study of radiation and T cells in renal cell carcinoma. The protocol was immunoSEQ multiplex PCR, while the TCRdb copy is restricted to in-frame clones and leaves out a portion. The top ten clones hold approximately 8.4% of a sample with approximately 100,000 clones, 86% of them seen once. Time point specified: baseline pretreatment blood. The treatment: 15 Gy SBRT to primary tumor, nephrectomy 4 weeks later. This specimen was blood, taken from a patient whose treatment included radiotherapy and nephrectomy. These receptors were taken from a middle-aged man with renal cell carcinoma.

This chain uses TRBV18 with TRBJ2-7, with 12 bases identical to TRBD2. Unmatched junction bases numbered 8, after V lost 5 bases and J lost 0 bases. The CDR3 has 17 amino acids. Germline lookup yields CDR1 KGHSH and CDR2 LQKENI. The CDR3 is CASSEGLAGSISYEQYF. The CDR3 DNA follows: TGTGCCAGCTCAGAGGGACTAGCGGGTTCTATCTCCTACGAGCAGTACTTC.

As DNA, the CDR3 is TGTGCCAGCACGAAACTCGTCCGGGCCAATCAGCCCCAGCATTTT. This encodes CASTKLVRANQPQHF. The V and J genes are TRBV11-1 and TRBJ1-5, with D unclear. The V gene's germline CDR1 is SGHAT and CDR2 FQDESV (reference sequence). The CDR3 consists of 15 residues. The V gene lost 7 bases and the J gene lost 3 bases, with 16 bases spanning the gap.

The J gene is TRBJ1-2, the V gene TRBV7-9, with a tentative D call TRBD1 (5 bases). V dropped 5 bases and J dropped 3 bases, with 10 bases sitting between them. The CDR3 has 13 amino acids. Germline V CDR1 and CDR2: SEHNR, FQNEAQ (reference sequence). This CDR3 is CASSAARDYGYTF. The CDR3 region has the DNA TGTGCCAGCAGCGCCGCCAGGGACTATGGCTACACCTTC.

The chain has TRBV5-5 and TRBJ2-7; D is perhaps TRBD1 (6 bases). V dropped 3 bases and J dropped 3 bases, with 16 bases sitting between them. Germline V gives CDR1 SGHKS, CDR2 YYEKEE (reference sequence). The CDR3 is made up of 15 amino acids. CDR3 region: CASSSNRVPSYEQYF. For the CDR3, the DNA is TGTGCCAGCAGCTCGAACAGGGTACCCAGCTACGAGCAGTACTTC.

The chain combines TRBV6-1 with TRBJ1-2; a possible D gene is TRBD1 (5 bases). CDR3 length: 15 residues. V lost 1 base to trimming and J lost 2 bases, with 11 bases between them. Germline CDR1 is MNHNS and CDR2 is SASEGT. As DNA, the CDR3 is TGTGCCAGCAGTGAAGGTCGTCGGGGGAACTATGGCTACACCTTC. Its translation is CASSEGRRGNYGYTF.

CDR3: CASSEAGANVLTF. CDR3 nucleotide sequence: TGTGCCAGCAGTGAAGCCGGGGCCAACGTCCTGACTTTC. The gene calls are TRBV2 and TRBJ2-6; D gene ambiguous. Trimming cost V 0 bases and J 4 bases, with 1 base left between them. The CDR3 is made up of 13 amino acids. CDR1 and CDR2 from the germline V gene are SNHLY and FYNNEI.

This chain joins TRBV30 and TRBJ1-6; D is undetermined. V lost 0 bases to trimming and J lost 9 bases, with 21 bases between them. The CDR3 extends over 17 amino acids. The germline V gene has CDR1 GTSNPN and CDR2 SVGIG (reference sequence). The CDR3 sequence is CAWSVRVAGKEVSPLHF. For the CDR3, the DNA is TGTGCCTGGAGTGTAAGGGTGGCAGGAAAGGAAGTTTCACCCCTCCACTTT.

The V gene is TRBV5-1, the J gene TRBJ2-5; TRBD2 agrees at 9 bases. This CDR3 region has 14 residues. The germline CDR1 and CDR2 sequences are SGHRS and YFSETQ. V trimming: 4 bases; J trimming: 4 bases; junction bases outside the gene matches: 5. The DNA for the CDR3 is TGCGCCAGCAGCCACAAAGCGGGGGGAGAGACCCAGTACTTC. Translated: CASSHKAGGETQYF.

The V gene is TRBV19, the J gene TRBJ2-3; the D call may be TRBD1 or TRBD2 (5 bases each). The germline V and J ends were trimmed by 1 base and 5 bases, with 25 bases remaining between them. CDR3 length equals 19 residues. Germline CDR1 LNHDA, CDR2 SQIVND (reference sequence). CDR3 DNA sequence: TGTGCCAGTAGTATAGTTGGGCCAGCGGTCCTAGGGGACGGAGATACGCAGTATTTT. The encoded protein is CASSIVGPAVLGDGDTQYF.

The chain has TRBV28 and TRBJ2-6; no reliable D call. Per germline, CDR1 MDHEN and CDR2 SYDVKM. The V and J ends lost 3 bases and 0 bases respectively, with 3 bases between them. The CDR3 covers 14 residues. The CDR3 region has the DNA TGTGCCAGCAGTTTGACCTCTGGGGCCAACGTCCTGACTTTC. Protein product: CASSLTSGANVLTF.